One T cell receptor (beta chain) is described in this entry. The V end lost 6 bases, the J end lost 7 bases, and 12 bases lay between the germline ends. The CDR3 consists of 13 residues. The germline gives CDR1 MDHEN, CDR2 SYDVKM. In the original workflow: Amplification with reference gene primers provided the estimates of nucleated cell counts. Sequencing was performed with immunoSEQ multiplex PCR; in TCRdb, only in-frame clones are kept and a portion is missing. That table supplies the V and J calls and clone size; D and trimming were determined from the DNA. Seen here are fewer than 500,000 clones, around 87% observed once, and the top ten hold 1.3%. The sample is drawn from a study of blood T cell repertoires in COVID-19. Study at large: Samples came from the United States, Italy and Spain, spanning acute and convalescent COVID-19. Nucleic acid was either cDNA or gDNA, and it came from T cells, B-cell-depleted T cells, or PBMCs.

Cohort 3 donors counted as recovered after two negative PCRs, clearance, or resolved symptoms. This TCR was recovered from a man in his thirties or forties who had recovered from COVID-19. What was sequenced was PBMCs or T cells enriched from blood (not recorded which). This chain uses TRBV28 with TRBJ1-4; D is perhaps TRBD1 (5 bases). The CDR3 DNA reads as TGTGCCAGCAGGCTTGGCGGGGGTGAAAAACTGTTTTTT. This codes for CASRLGGGEKLFF.